The T cell receptor beta chain described here comes from a study of CD8+ T cells in alopecia areata. Overall study context: Oral tofacitinib (5 to 10 mg twice daily) was administered to treated patients. Tofacitinib therapy lasting 6 to 18 months was followed by 6 months off drug.

Study findings and constraints: Lesional scalp exceeded normal scalp in clonality, especially in alopecia totalis/universalis.

Once RNA had been extracted, it was reverse transcribed into cDNA to act as the sequencing template. Measured with immunoSEQ multiplex PCR; TCRdb has only the in-frame clones, and not every one. Among 150,000 to 200,000 clones, 65% were seen once, and the ten largest hold roughly 0.91%. The V end was cut by 3 bases, the J end by 3 bases, with 3 bases between. The CDR3 spans 11 residues. Germline CDR1 SQVTM, CDR2 ANQGSEA. As to treatment: oral pan-JAK inhibitor, 5-10 mg twice daily. As for this clone: Its antigen is undetermined. The sample carries other DNA sequences with the same CDR3.

This TCR derives from a human donor with alopecia areata. The material sequenced was CD4+ T cells sorted from blood, taken at week 4, from a patient treated with tofacitinib. The chain joins TRBV29-1 to TRBJ2-1, with D unresolved. CDR3 loop: CSVEVYNEQFF. Here the CDR3 DNA reads TGCAGCGTTGAGGTCTACAATGAGCAGTTCTTC.